This passage covers 8 T cell receptor beta chains from one sample sequenced in a study of shared clonotypes between healthy human individuals (TCRdb year 2020). Receptor libraries were prepared by the immunoSEQ multiplex PCR assay. TCRdb retrieved this table from immuneACCESS and kept in-frame rearrangements only. Not all clones are present; in checked studies, unresolved V genes account for under half, and no reason is known for the remainder. A total of around 2,100,000 clones appear in this sample, 85% to 95% of them only once. 1.2% of the sample rests with the top ten. For the CD8 naive samples, CD45RO-negative cells were positively selected for CCR7, yielding a CD45RA+CCR7+ population from which TemRA cells were excluded. Sequencing was performed on naive CD8+ T cells sorted from blood. What the cell subset or site label conveys for this sample: CD45RA+CCR7+. All receptors derive from a man between 18 and 29 years old in good health.

The CDR3 spells CASSLVQGAESPLHF. In DNA form, the CDR3 reads TGTGCCAGCAGCTTAGTTCAGGGGGCGGAGTCACCCCTCCACTTT. V usage is TRBV7-9 and J usage is TRBJ1-6, with 8 bases identical to TRBD1. V trimming: 1 base; J trimming: 10 bases; junction bases outside the gene matches: 6. CDR1 and CDR2 (germline): SEHNR, FQNEAQ (reference sequence). The CDR3 runs to 15 residues.

The CDR3 region is CASSPGTGHYGYTF. The CDR3 nucleotides read TGTGCCAGCAGCCCCGGGACAGGGCACTATGGCTACACCTTC. This sequence joins TRBV5-5 and TRBJ1-2, with 9 bases lining up with TRBD1. Germline CDR1 reads SGHKS; CDR2 reads YYEKEE (reference sequence). The CDR3 length is 14 residues. V lost 4 bases to trimming and J lost 3 bases; unmatched junction nucleotides: 4.

The table lists this clone with a count of one. The sample contains more than one DNA sequence encoding this CDR3. The V call is TRBV4-1, the J call TRBJ1-2, with a possible D match to TRBD1 (6 bases). Germline V gene lookup returns CDR1 MGHRA and CDR2 YSYEKL. V dropped 1 base and J dropped 6 bases, with 6 bases sitting between them. This CDR3 contains 12 residues. The CDR3 here is CASSQAGDGYTF. The CDR3 DNA reads as TGCGCCAGCAGCCAAGCAGGGGATGGCTACACCTTC.

The chain is built from TRBV7-8 and TRBJ2-3; D gene unclear. Trimming took 1 base from V and 8 from J, leaving 7 bases between them. CDR1 and CDR2 from the germline V gene are SGHVS and FQNEAQ. The length of the CDR3 is 12 residues. CDR3: CASSLGSGTQYF. As DNA, the CDR3 is TGTGCCAGCAGCTTAGGATCCGGTACGCAGTATTTT.

The gene calls are TRBV2 and TRBJ2-5; 8 positions match TRBD1. The CDR3 has 15 residues. The germline V gene has CDR1 SNHLY and CDR2 FYNNEI. V lost 5 bases to trimming and J lost 4 bases; unmatched junction nucleotides: 9. The CDR3 nucleotides read TGTGCCAGCAGTCCCACCGGACAGGGAGGAGAGACCCAGTACTTC. Protein product: CASSPTGQGGETQYF.

The chain combines TRBV27 with TRBJ2-5, with 14 bases that match TRBD2. The germline V gene encodes CDR1 MNHEY and CDR2 SMNVEV (reference sequence). J lost 5 bases, V lost 1 base, and 6 bases had no gene match. The CDR3 covers 17 residues. This chain's CDR3 is CASSLFGLAGGAETQYF. The CDR3 region has the DNA TGTGCCAGCAGTTTATTCGGACTAGCGGGAGGTGCGGAGACCCAGTACTTC.

This clone was detected once. The rearrangement joins TRBV15 to TRBJ2-3, with 10 bases matching TRBD1. The germline CDR1 and CDR2 sequences are LNHNV and YYDKDF (reference sequence). The CDR3 sequence is 14 residues long. The J segment lost 6 bases and the V segment lost 5 bases, leaving 5 bases of the junction unmatched. CDR3 nucleotide sequence: TGTGCCACCAGCGGGACAGGGGTCATCGATACGCAGTATTTT. This codes for CATSGTGVIDTQYF.

The J gene is TRBJ2-3, the V gene TRBV30; D gene unclear. CDR1 and CDR2 from the germline V gene are GTSNPN and SVGIG (reference sequence). The CDR3 totals 14 residues. The V end lost 1 base, the J end lost 2 bases, and 10 bases lay between the germline ends. The CDR3 sequence is CAWSEVGPTDTQYF. Written as DNA, the CDR3 is TGTGCCTGGAGTGAGGTCGGCCCCACAGATACGCAGTATTTT.